This T cell receptor beta chain was sequenced during a study of blood T cell repertoires in COVID-19. Background on the study: Sites in the United States, Italy and Spain provided acute and convalescent COVID-19 samples.

Which cohort a participant joined came from the clinical history participants gave. Recovered status in Cohort 3 required two negative PCRs, clearance, or symptom resolution. Germline V lookup: CDR1 GTSNPN, CDR2 SVGIG (reference sequence). The V end lost 2 bases, the J end lost 8 bases, and 12 bases lay between the germline ends. There are 12 residues in the CDR3. The table came from immunoSEQ multiplex PCR; TCRdb's copy has only in-frame clones and leaves some out. The sample holds 400,000 to 450,000 clones; roughly 91% are singletons and the top ten take 0.6%. The chain links TRBV30 to TRBJ1-1; a weak D match, TRBD1 (6 bases). Sequenced input: PBMCs or T cells enriched from blood (not recorded which). The clonotype was recovered from a man younger than 35 who had recovered from COVID-19. The CDR3, as DNA: TGTGCCTGGAGTCTGGACAGAGCCGAAGCTTTCTTT. Amino acids: CAWSLDRAEAFF.